This T cell receptor beta chain was sequenced during a study of T cell repertoires in cytomegalovirus infection. About the research overall: Public TCR beta signature analysis indicated the presence of both CMV infection and matching HLA type.

The CDR3 runs 14 residues. The germline CDR1 and CDR2 sequences are SGHRS and YFSETQ. Trimming cost V 0 bases and J 4 bases, with 10 bases left between them. TCRdb ran MiXCR on the reads and lists one entry per CDR3 protein. The table has 400,000 to 550,000 distinct CDR3 sequences, about 11% seen once. General study points: Cumulative public TCR beta family frequency identified carriers of CMV plus the relevant HLA. HLA-C-restricted CMV clonotypes gave the most frequent clonotype in two of eight donors.

Concerning this clonotype itself: Its antigen is as yet unknown.

This clonotype was sampled from a human donor in good health (CMV status not recorded). Some clones in this sample may be carry-over from other donors' samples. Source material: PBMCs. This chain joins TRBV5-1 and TRBJ1-2, with D unclear. The DNA of the CDR3 is TGCGCCAGCAGCTTGGAGGAGGGTGGCTATGGCTACACCTTC. It encodes CASSLEEGGYGYTF.